This T cell receptor beta chain comes out of a study of T cells in Graves' hyperthyroidism and ophthalmopathy. About the research overall: Before any treatment, at initial diagnosis, peripheral blood was collected.

Trimming shortened V by 0 bases and J by 1 base, and 6 bases separated the two germline ends. This CDR3 is 14 amino acids long. Germline assignment: CDR1 DFQATT and CDR2 SNEGSKA (reference sequence). TCR beta CDR3 regions were amplified from RNA transcripts. TCR CDR3 underwent first-round RT-PCR with the HTBI primer set. TCRdb re-called the multiplex PCR reads with MiXCR, one entry per CDR3 protein. This sample yields 300,000 to 400,000 distinct CDR3 sequences, of which approximately 14% are seen a single time; roughly a fifth belongs to the top ten. This clonotype was counted many times. Its antigen is as yet unknown. Study-level results: Researchers report that a 13 V-J model separated ophthalmopathy from stable hyperthyroidism. Progression to ophthalmopathy was predicted a median of 6.5 months early.

Clinical symptoms, serum thyroxine, TRAb, thyroid ultrasound and orbital computed tomography established diagnosis. The V call is TRBV20-1, the J call TRBJ2-2; possible D gene TRBD2, 5 bases. The sample comprised blood. The TCR was taken from a woman under 40 with Graves' ophthalmopathy. CDR3 coding DNA: TGCAGTGCTAGAGATGCGGGGAACACCGGGGAGCTGTTTTTT. Encoded protein: CSARDAGNTGELFF.